This T cell receptor beta chain stems from a study of cytotoxic CD8 clonotypes in ibrutinib-treated CLL. Points from the study as a whole: Baseline clonality, above age-matched healthy donor levels, tracked circulating CD8+ T-cell counts. Collection times varied between progressing and sustained-remission patients. Clonality went higher at ibrutinib response and then dropped back toward baseline at progression.

Sequencing sought depths of 1 in 200,000 to 1 in 1 million T cells. This table comes from immunoSEQ multiplex PCR, and its TCRdb copy is limited to in-frame clones, with some not included. The data show just over 200,000 clones, more than 65% seen once. About this clone itself: Its antigen is still unknown.

Germline CDR1 reads SGHTA; CDR2 reads FQGNSA. Trimming removed 10 bases from V and 2 bases from J; junction bases left unmatched: 8. The CDR3 loop spans 15 amino acids. The gene calls are TRBV7-2 and TRBJ1-6; 7 bases are a match to TRBD1. Source: PBMCs, taken after 12 months of ibrutinib treatment. The TCR comes from a human donor with chronic lymphocytic leukemia. CDR3 sequence reads: CATRQGGAYNSPLHF. The CDR3, as DNA: TGTGCCACGAGGCAAGGGGGCGCCTATAATTCACCCCTCCACTTT.